This T cell receptor beta chain originates from a study of T cells in localized non-small cell lung cancer (dated by TCRdb to the early 2020s). Broadly, across the study: Comparing tumors with uninvolved tumor-adjacent lungs, the study looked at the T cell repertoires of 200 to 250 patients with early-stage NSCLC. The cohort comprised roughly 220 treatment-naïve NSCLC patients with resected, localized lung tumors. Of the NSCLC patients, 129 were male and about a hundred were female, and the mean age was approximately 64 years.

V ends up 7 bases short and J 4 bases short, with an unmatched junction base count of 10. The germline V gene (reference sequence) supplies CDR1 LNHDA and CDR2 SQIVND. From cysteine to phenylalanine, the CDR3 is 15 amino acids long. This entry keeps only the CDR3 DNA: 45 bases, framed from base 1. As for this clone: There is no known antigen for this receptor. No base-level quality is on record; no much larger clone is a single base apart.

The paper's findings and limits, for the study overall: Multi-region tumor sequencing was not performed, so intratumor heterogeneity could not be excluded. A median of about 55 of the top 100 tumor clones were detected in paired uninvolved adjacent lung, and around 27 of these tumor clones were also found among the top 100 clones of the paired uninvolved adjacent lung. Because the study design was exploratory, TCR variables were selected using unadjusted p-values without false-discovery rate correction. Higher T cell density in blood was associated with longer overall survival, whereas higher clonality in adjacent lung was associated with shorter survival. Uninvolved tumor-adjacent lung showed the highest T cell clonality, higher than tumor, which suggests more focused antigenic responses in the uninvolved tumor-adjacent lung.

The immunoSEQ Assay was used to sequence TCR beta CDR3 regions from DNA. Per the source publication's procedure: T cell density was computed as TCR beta template counts normalized to usable DNA estimated by amplifying housekeeping genes. Richness was estimated with the preseqR package, extrapolating to 400,000 templates for PBMC samples and 120,000 templates for tissue samples. Clonality was taken to be one minus Pielou's evenness. To identify tissue-enriched TCRs, differential abundance testing was run on productive amino-acid clonotypes with a minimum total count of 5 and an alpha of 0.1. The Jaccard Index and the Morisita Overlap Index were used to measure how much the repertoires overlapped between compartments. GLIPH clustered TCR beta CDR3s with public tetramer-defined viral CDR3s; viral motifs required at least three viral sequences plus V-gene enrichment. The source is immuneACCESS, and TCRdb retained only in-frame sequences with V and J called. Part of the clones is not carried over; for the studies checked, unresolved V genes explain less than half of this, and the remainder is unexplained. V, J and clone size reflect that table, while D and trimming were determined from the DNA. The table for this sample lists approximately 45,000 clones; around 86% of them were counted only once. The biggest ten clones account for 2% to 3% of the sample.

At diagnosis, peripheral blood, uninvolved tumor-adjacent lung and tumor were collected and were preserved as a mix of fresh-frozen and FFPE material. For TCR repertoire profiling, the blood samples were analyzed as peripheral blood mononuclear cells. The clonotype was recovered from a man aged 40-75 years with stage II lung adenocarcinoma. Source: PBMCs, taken before any cancer treatment. The V gene is TRBV19 and the J gene is TRBJ2-3; 8 nucleotides in the junction match TRBD2. The bases are TGTGCCAGTACCCATGGCGGGGGGCGCGCAGATACGCAGTATTTT. Translated, it gives CASTHGGGRADTQYF. With the portions outside the CDR3 filled from the reference TRBV19 and TRBJ2-3 genes, the complete variable region becomes DGGITQSPKYLFRKEGQNVTLSCEQNLNHDAMYWYRQDPGQGLRLIYYSQIVNDFQKGDIAEGYSVSREKKESFPLTVTSAQKNPTAFYLCASTHGGGRADTQYFGPGTRLTVL.